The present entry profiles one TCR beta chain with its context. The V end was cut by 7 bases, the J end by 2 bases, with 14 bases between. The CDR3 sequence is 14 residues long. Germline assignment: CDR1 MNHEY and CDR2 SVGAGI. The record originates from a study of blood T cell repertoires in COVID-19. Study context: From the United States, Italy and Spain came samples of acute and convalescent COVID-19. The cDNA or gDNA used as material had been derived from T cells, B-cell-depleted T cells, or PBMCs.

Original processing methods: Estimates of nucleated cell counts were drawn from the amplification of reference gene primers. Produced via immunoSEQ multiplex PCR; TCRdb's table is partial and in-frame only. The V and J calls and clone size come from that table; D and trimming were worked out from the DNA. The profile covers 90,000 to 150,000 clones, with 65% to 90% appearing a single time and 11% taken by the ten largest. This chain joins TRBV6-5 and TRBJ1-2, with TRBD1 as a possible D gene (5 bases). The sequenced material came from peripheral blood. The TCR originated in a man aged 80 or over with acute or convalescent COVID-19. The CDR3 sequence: CASNGGGSNYGYTF. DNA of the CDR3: TGTGCCAGCAATGGGGGGGGGAGCAACTATGGCTACACCTTC.